Following are 8 T cell receptor beta chains from one sample sequenced in a study of T cells in tuberculosis. Assay used: immunoSEQ multiplex PCR; TCRdb lists only in-frame clones, some missing. The table lists roughly 44,000 clones, roughly 96% of them singletons, with around 7% in the top ten. The sequenced sample was PBMCs. These receptors were obtained from a donor under 30 with latent tuberculosis or without tuberculosis infection.

This clone has a single count. The V call is TRBV6-1, the J call TRBJ1-1, with D possibly matching TRBD1 (6 bases). Trimming pared 3 bases from V and 0 bases from J, leaving 8 bases between. CDR1 and CDR2 from the germline V gene are MNHNS and SASEGT. The CDR3 covers 14 residues. The CDR3 protein is CASSDRGLNTEAFF. CDR3 DNA sequence: TGTGCCAGCAGTGACAGGGGACTGAACACTGAAGCTTTCTTT.

The chain carries TRBV5-5 and TRBJ2-7; the D gene is possibly TRBD1 (6 bases). Germline CDR1 SGHKS, CDR2 YYEKEE (reference sequence). The CDR3 length is 15 residues. V gave up 1 base and J gave up 5 bases, with 16 bases separating them. The CDR3 region is CASSLFRTQGDEQYF. In DNA form, the CDR3 reads TGTGCCAGCAGCTTGTTTAGGACACAGGGCGACGAGCAGTACTTC.

The rearrangement joins TRBV6-5 to TRBJ2-7; 11 bases match TRBD2. The CDR3 has 15 residues. The J segment lost 4 bases and the V segment lost 4 bases, leaving 6 bases of the junction unmatched. The germline V gene has CDR1 MNHEY and CDR2 SVGAGI. DNA of the CDR3: TGTGCCAGCAGTTCCCCGGGACTAGCGGTGTACGAGCAGTACTTC. Translation gives CASSSPGLAVYEQYF.

The genes are TRBV2 and TRBJ2-7, with 9 bases that match TRBD1. V shed 8 bases and J 3 bases; nucleotides not matched to a gene: 17. Germline CDR1 reads SNHLY; CDR2 reads FYNNEI. The CDR3 length is 17 residues. The chain's CDR3 is CASATVLLGQGFYEQYF. CDR3 nucleotides: TGTGCCAGCGCTACAGTACTTCTGGGACAGGGTTTCTACGAGCAGTACTTC.

J is TRBJ2-3 and V is TRBV2, with TRBD2 identical over 14 bases. Germline lookup yields CDR1 SNHLY and CDR2 FYNNEI. V was pared by 11 bases and J by 3 bases, with 4 bases of the junction left unmatched. The length of the CDR3 is 14 residues. This CDR3 reads CAGRTSGGTDTQYF. The CDR3 region has the DNA TGTGCCGGTAGGACTAGCGGGGGGACAGATACGCAGTATTTT.

The chain combines TRBV9 with TRBJ2-2; tentative D call: TRBD1 (6 bases). The V end was cut by 3 bases, the J end by 2 bases, with 23 bases between. Looked up from germline, CDR1 is SGDLS and CDR2 is YYNGEE. The CDR3 runs to 19 residues. This chain's CDR3 is CASSEGSFPGAVNTGELFF. The CDR3 DNA reads as TGTGCCAGCAGCGAGGGATCGTTTCCAGGGGCCGTCAACACCGGGGAGCTGTTTTTT.

J is TRBJ2-1 and V is TRBV5-1, with 7 bases identical to TRBD2. The germline V gene has CDR1 SGHRS and CDR2 YFSETQ. CDR3 size: 15 residues. J gave up 2 bases and V 4 bases, and 6 bases lay outside the gene matches. CDR3: CASSDGLGTYNEQFF. For the CDR3, the DNA is TGCGCCAGCAGCGACGGACTAGGTACCTACAATGAGCAGTTCTTC.

This sequence joins TRBV7-2 and TRBJ2-3; 9 bases line up with TRBD2. The CDR3 spans 17 residues. CDR1 is SGHTA and CDR2 is FQGNSA in the germline V gene. Losses at the gene ends were 5 bases for V and 1 base for J; bases not matched to a gene: 10. The CDR3 protein is CASSVRTSAGGTDTQYF. CDR3 coding DNA: TGTGCCAGCAGCGTCCGGACTAGCGCGGGAGGCACAGATACGCAGTATTTT. The entire variable domain, with the rest obtained from reference TRBV7-2 and TRBJ2-3, is as follows: GAGVSQSPSNKVTEKGKDVELRCDPISGHTALYWYRQSLGQGLEFLIYFQGNSAPDKSGLPSDRFSAERTGGSVSTLTIQRTQQEDSAVYLCASSVRTSAGGTDTQYFGPGTRLTVL.